This T cell receptor (beta chain) was documented in a study of cytomegalovirus exposure and HLA in healthy donors. Study at large: Genotyping showed 81% of 350 to 400 donors falling in the Caucasian-associated ancestry cluster.

Unmatched junction bases numbered 4, after V lost 4 bases and J lost 2 bases. Germline V gene data show CDR1 as SGHNT and CDR2 as YYREEE (reference sequence). This CDR3 spans 16 amino acids. On this clone: Its antigen is currently unknown. Other DNA sequences of this sample code for an identical CDR3.

Study observations and caveats: Presence/absence analyses took donor sequencing depth as roughly uniform.

It was with 60 Vbeta and 13 Jbeta primers that the PCR ran. Clones were sequenced by immunoSEQ multiplex PCR, and TCRdb holds only the in-frame ones, with some missing. There are 150,000 to 200,000 clones in the sample; 79% occur only once, and approximately 2.4% lies in the top ten. This clonotype was obtained from a woman aged 50 to 60 in good health and CMV-seronegative. The chain recombines TRBV5-4 with TRBJ2-5; 14 bases agree with TRBD2. Sequencing input: PBMCs. DNA for the CDR3: TGTGCCAGCAGCGGGGGACTAGCGGGGGTTCAAGAGACCCAGTACTTC. It is translated as CASSGGLAGVQETQYF.